Listed below are T cell receptor beta chains from one sample, sequenced in a study of blood T cell repertoires in COVID-19. The method was immunoSEQ multiplex PCR; TCRdb's version includes in-frame clones alone and lacks a portion of them. The top ten hold approximately 3.5% of the sample, which has around 150,000 clones, roughly 85% seen once. Material: peripheral blood. These receptor sequences come from a man in his 70s with acute or convalescent COVID-19. CDR3s include the opening cysteine and the closing phenylalanine or tryptophan. Fields, in order: J gene, D gene, V gene, clone size, CDR3 protein, CDR3 DNA. D genes are given only for firm matches. Part of the rows lack a size; the others show once, few, many or a class for expanded clones.

j_call: TRBJ1-2
d_call: NA
v_call: TRBV5-4
clone_size: NA
cdr3_aa: CASSFGVSLNYGYTF
cdr3_nt: TGTGCCAGCAGCTTTGGTGTTTCACTGAACTATGGCTACACCTTC

j_call: TRBJ2-1
d_call: TRBD2
v_call: TRBV5-4
clone_size: NA
cdr3_aa: CASSLLAGGYNEQFF
cdr3_nt: TGTGCCAGCAGCCTCCTAGCGGGAGGGTACAATGAGCAGTTCTTC

j_call: TRBJ2-1
d_call: NA
v_call: TRBV4-2
clone_size: NA
cdr3_aa: CASSQAGGDPYNEQFF
cdr3_nt: TGTGCCAGCAGCCAAGCTGGGGGCGACCCCTACAATGAGCAGTTCTTC

j_call: TRBJ1-5
d_call: NA
v_call: TRBV6-5
clone_size: once
cdr3_aa: CASSPTAGSNQPQHF
cdr3_nt: TGTGCCAGCAGTCCGACGGCGGGTAGCAATCAGCCCCAGCATTTT

j_call: TRBJ1-2
d_call: TRBD1
v_call: TRBV6-5
clone_size: NA
cdr3_aa: CASRGTAPNYGYTF
cdr3_nt: TGTGCCAGCAGAGGGACAGCCCCAAACTATGGCTACACCTTC

j_call: TRBJ1-1
d_call: TRBD1
v_call: TRBV5-1
clone_size: NA
cdr3_aa: CASSARGPGTEAFF
cdr3_nt: TGCGCCAGCAGCGCCAGGGGGCCCGGGACTGAAGCTTTCTTT

j_call: TRBJ1-2
d_call: NA
v_call: TRBV9
clone_size: once
cdr3_aa: CASSPPEWGRGGYTF
cdr3_nt: TGTGCCAGCAGCCCCCCCGAGTGGGGGCGAGGCGGCTACACCTTC

j_call: TRBJ2-2
d_call: NA
v_call: TRBV7-9
clone_size: NA
cdr3_aa: CASSKRSPQANTGELFF
cdr3_nt: TGTGCCAGCAGCAAAAGGTCGCCCCAGGCGAACACCGGGGAGCTGTTTTTT

j_call: TRBJ2-5
d_call: TRBD1
v_call: TRBV3-1/TRBV3-2
clone_size: NA
cdr3_aa: CASSHFTGTGLETQYF
cdr3_nt: TGTGCCAGCAGCCATTTCACCGGGACAGGGCTCGAGACCCAGTACTTC

j_call: TRBJ2-4
d_call: TRBD2
v_call: TRBV19
clone_size: NA
cdr3_aa: CASSKGSGRDIQYF
cdr3_nt: TGTGCCAGTAGTAAAGGGTCAGGGAGGGACATTCAGTACTTC

j_call: TRBJ1-1
d_call: NA
v_call: TRBV19
clone_size: NA
cdr3_aa: CASSDDRDHLNTEAFF
cdr3_nt: TGTGCCAGTAGTGATGACAGAGACCACCTGAACACTGAAGCTTTCTTT

j_call: TRBJ2-7
d_call: TRBD2
v_call: TRBV7-2
clone_size: few
cdr3_aa: CASSLIGGYEQYF
cdr3_nt: TGTGCCAGCAGCTTGATCGGGGGGTACGAGCAGTACTTC

j_call: TRBJ1-5
d_call: TRBD1
v_call: TRBV30
clone_size: once
cdr3_aa: CASGTGRNQPQHF
cdr3_nt: TGTGCCTCCGGGACAGGGAGGAATCAGCCCCAGCATTTT

j_call: TRBJ2-7
d_call: NA
v_call: TRBV2
clone_size: NA
cdr3_aa: CASRSGHRSYEQYF
cdr3_nt: TGTGCCAGCAGATCGGGACATCGGAGCTACGAGCAGTACTTC

j_call: TRBJ1-2
d_call: NA
v_call: TRBV2
clone_size: NA
cdr3_aa: CASSEGTGSYGYTF
cdr3_nt: TGTGCCAGCAGTGAAGGAACAGGTTCCTATGGCTACACCTTC

j_call: TRBJ1-5
d_call: NA
v_call: TRBV28
clone_size: NA
cdr3_aa: CASSLWAGLQPQHF
cdr3_nt: TGTGCCAGCAGTTTATGGGCAGGATTACAGCCCCAGCATTTT

j_call: TRBJ1-6
d_call: NA
v_call: TRBV4-1
clone_size: NA
cdr3_aa: CASSQDLGQGGSPLHF
cdr3_nt: TGCGCCAGCAGCCAAGATCTAGGGCAGGGAGGGTCACCCCTCCACTTT

j_call: TRBJ2-7
d_call: TRBD2
v_call: TRBV7-2
clone_size: once
cdr3_aa: CASSSLTSGRVYEQYF
cdr3_nt: TGTGCCAGCAGCTCCCTCACTAGCGGGAGGGTCTACGAGCAGTACTTC

j_call: TRBJ1-1
d_call: NA
v_call: TRBV29-1
clone_size: NA
cdr3_aa: CSVERGWENTEAFF
cdr3_nt: TGCAGCGTCGAGAGGGGGTGGGAGAACACTGAAGCTTTCTTT

j_call: TRBJ1-1
d_call: NA
v_call: TRBV7-2
clone_size: NA
cdr3_aa: CASSSSAEGYMNTEAFF
cdr3_nt: TGTGCCAGCAGCTCTTCCGCGGAGGGATACATGAACACTGAAGCTTTCTTT

j_call: TRBJ1-1
d_call: TRBD1
v_call: TRBV13
clone_size: NA
cdr3_aa: CASSPRTGGMNTEAFF
cdr3_nt: TGTGCCAGCAGTCCTCGGACAGGGGGGATGAACACTGAAGCTTTCTTT

j_call: TRBJ2-3
d_call: TRBD1
v_call: TRBV6-5
clone_size: NA
cdr3_aa: CASSLRQGATDTQYF
cdr3_nt: TGTGCCAGCAGCCTGAGACAGGGAGCCACAGATACGCAGTATTTT

j_call: TRBJ2-1
d_call: TRBD1
v_call: TRBV6-5
clone_size: few
cdr3_aa: CASRGRDRVNNEQFF
cdr3_nt: TGTGCCAGCAGGGGGAGGGACAGGGTAAACAATGAGCAGTTCTTC

j_call: TRBJ1-6
d_call: NA
v_call: TRBV5-1
clone_size: NA
cdr3_aa: CASSLAWGDGSPLHF
cdr3_nt: TGCGCCAGCAGCTTGGCCTGGGGGGATGGCTCACCCCTCCACTTT

j_call: TRBJ2-6
d_call: TRBD2
v_call: TRBV30
clone_size: NA
cdr3_aa: CAWSGLAGSGANVLTF
cdr3_nt: TGTGCCTGGAGTGGACTAGCGGGCTCTGGGGCCAACGTCCTGACTTTC

j_call: TRBJ1-2
d_call: NA
v_call: TRBV6-5
clone_size: once
cdr3_aa: CASMTSGNYGYTF
cdr3_nt: TGTGCCAGCATGACAAGTGGTAACTATGGCTACACCTTC

j_call: TRBJ1-5
d_call: NA
v_call: TRBV7-3
clone_size: few
cdr3_aa: CASRPRATALYSNQPQHF
cdr3_nt: TGTGCCAGCAGGCCCAGGGCGACAGCCCTTTATAGCAATCAGCCCCAGCATTTT

j_call: TRBJ2-1
d_call: TRBD2
v_call: TRBV6-5
clone_size: NA
cdr3_aa: CASSKQAGDYSEQFF
cdr3_nt: TGTGCCAGCAGTAAACAGGCGGGGGACTACAGTGAGCAGTTCTTC

j_call: TRBJ2-2
d_call: TRBD1
v_call: TRBV18
clone_size: NA
cdr3_aa: CASSPRTGNTGELFF
cdr3_nt: TGTGCCAGCTCACCCCGGACAGGGAACACCGGGGAGCTGTTTTTT

j_call: TRBJ2-1
d_call: TRBD2
v_call: TRBV5-1
clone_size: NA
cdr3_aa: CASSLVGLAPDEQFF
cdr3_nt: TGCGCCAGCAGCTTGGTGGGACTAGCCCCCGATGAGCAGTTCTTC

j_call: TRBJ2-3
d_call: TRBD2
v_call: TRBV7-3
clone_size: NA
cdr3_aa: CASSLGPSGRSDTQYF
cdr3_nt: TGTGCCAGCAGCTTAGGGCCTAGCGGGAGATCAGATACGCAGTATTTT

j_call: TRBJ2-5
d_call: TRBD2
v_call: TRBV7-9
clone_size: once
cdr3_aa: CASSPSGSVWETQYF
cdr3_nt: TGTGCCAGCAGCCCTAGCGGGAGTGTCTGGGAGACCCAGTACTTC

j_call: TRBJ1-1
d_call: NA
v_call: TRBV30
clone_size: NA
cdr3_aa: CAWSSGGGNTEAFF
cdr3_nt: TGTGCCTGGAGCTCGGGGGGCGGGAACACTGAAGCTTTCTTT

j_call: TRBJ2-7
d_call: TRBD1
v_call: TRBV11-1
clone_size: once
cdr3_aa: CASSVTAGTGAYEQYF
cdr3_nt: TGTGCCAGCAGCGTAACCGCCGGGACAGGGGCCTACGAGCAGTACTTC

j_call: TRBJ2-1
d_call: TRBD2
v_call: TRBV5-6
clone_size: NA
cdr3_aa: CASSLVSAAGGYNEQFF
cdr3_nt: TGTGCCAGCAGCTTGGTTTCTGCGGCGGGAGGCTACAATGAGCAGTTCTTC

j_call: TRBJ1-1
d_call: NA
v_call: TRBV13
clone_size: NA
cdr3_aa: CASSPSYSYQAFF
cdr3_nt: TGTGCCAGCAGCCCTTCTTACTCCTACCAAGCTTTCTTT

j_call: TRBJ2-5
d_call: TRBD2
v_call: TRBV11-3
clone_size: NA
cdr3_aa: CASSLDGGETQYF
cdr3_nt: TGTGCCAGCAGCTTAGACGGGGGGGAGACCCAGTACTTC

j_call: TRBJ2-1
d_call: NA
v_call: TRBV19
clone_size: NA
cdr3_aa: CASSSPSVRNEQFF
cdr3_nt: TGTGCCAGTAGTTCCCCTAGCGTGAGGAATGAGCAGTTCTTC

j_call: TRBJ2-2
d_call: NA
v_call: TRBV6-2/TRBV6-3
clone_size: NA
cdr3_aa: CASSYALAGTGELFF
cdr3_nt: TGTGCCAGCAGTTATGCCCTAGCCGGCACCGGGGAGCTGTTTTTT

j_call: TRBJ2-3
d_call: TRBD2
v_call: TRBV4-3
clone_size: once
cdr3_aa: CASSQESGLAGGDTQYF
cdr3_nt: TGCGCCAGCAGCCAAGAGTCTGGACTAGCGGGAGGTGATACGCAGTATTTT

j_call: TRBJ1-1
d_call: NA
v_call: TRBV7-3
clone_size: NA
cdr3_aa: CASSKHLNTEAFF
cdr3_nt: TGTGCCAGCAGCAAACACCTGAACACTGAAGCTTTCTTT

j_call: TRBJ2-3
d_call: NA
v_call: TRBV11-2
clone_size: NA
cdr3_aa: CASSLETTDTQYF
cdr3_nt: TGTGCCAGCAGCCTGGAGACCACAGATACGCAGTATTTT

j_call: TRBJ2-3
d_call: TRBD2
v_call: TRBV15
clone_size: NA
cdr3_aa: CATSKGLAGTDTQYF
cdr3_nt: TGTGCCACCAGCAAAGGACTAGCGGGAACAGATACGCAGTATTTT

j_call: TRBJ1-2
d_call: NA
v_call: TRBV12-2
clone_size: NA
cdr3_aa: CASRLQNRTGNYGYTF
cdr3_nt: TGTGCAAGTCGCTTACAGAATCGCACAGGGAACTATGGCTACACCTTC

j_call: TRBJ2-7
d_call: TRBD2
v_call: TRBV7-8
clone_size: NA
cdr3_aa: CASNLAGGPYEQYF
cdr3_nt: TGTGCCAGCAACCTAGCGGGAGGGCCGTACGAGCAGTACTTC

j_call: TRBJ2-5
d_call: NA
v_call: TRBV19
clone_size: NA
cdr3_aa: CASSMVAPPYETQYF
cdr3_nt: TGTGCCAGTAGTATGGTAGCGCCGCCATACGAGACCCAGTACTTC

j_call: TRBJ2-2
d_call: TRBD1
v_call: TRBV6-1
clone_size: NA
cdr3_aa: CASSARGTGGPGELFF
cdr3_nt: TGTGCCAGCAGTGCCCGAGGGACAGGGGGCCCCGGGGAGCTGTTTTTT

j_call: TRBJ2-7
d_call: NA
v_call: TRBV10-3
clone_size: NA
cdr3_aa: CAISESKGQGQYF
cdr3_nt: TGTGCCATCAGTGAGTCGAAGGGGCAGGGGCAGTACTTC

j_call: TRBJ1-2
d_call: NA
v_call: TRBV27
clone_size: NA
cdr3_aa: CASSLRGDYGYTF
cdr3_nt: TGTGCCAGCAGTTTGCGGGGAGACTATGGCTACACCTTC